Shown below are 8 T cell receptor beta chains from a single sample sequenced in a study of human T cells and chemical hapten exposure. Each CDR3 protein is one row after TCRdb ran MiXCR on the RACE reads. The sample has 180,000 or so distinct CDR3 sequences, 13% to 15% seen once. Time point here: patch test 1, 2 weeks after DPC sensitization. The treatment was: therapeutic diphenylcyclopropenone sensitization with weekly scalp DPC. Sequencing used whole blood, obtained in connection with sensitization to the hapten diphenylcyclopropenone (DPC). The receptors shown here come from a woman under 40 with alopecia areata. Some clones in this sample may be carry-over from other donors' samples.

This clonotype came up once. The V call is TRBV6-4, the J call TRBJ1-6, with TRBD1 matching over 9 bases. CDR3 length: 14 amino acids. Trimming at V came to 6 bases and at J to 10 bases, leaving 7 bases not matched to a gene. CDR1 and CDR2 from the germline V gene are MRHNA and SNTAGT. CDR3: CASRTTGGSSPLHF. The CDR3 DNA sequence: TGTGCCAGCAGAACTACAGGGGGCAGCTCACCCCTCCACTTT.

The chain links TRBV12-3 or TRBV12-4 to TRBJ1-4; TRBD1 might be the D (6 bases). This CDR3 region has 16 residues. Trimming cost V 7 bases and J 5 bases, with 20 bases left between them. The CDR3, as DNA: TGTGCCAGCATGTTGGACAACGGGGGCCTAAATGAAAAACTGTTTTTT. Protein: CASMLDNGGLNEKLFF.

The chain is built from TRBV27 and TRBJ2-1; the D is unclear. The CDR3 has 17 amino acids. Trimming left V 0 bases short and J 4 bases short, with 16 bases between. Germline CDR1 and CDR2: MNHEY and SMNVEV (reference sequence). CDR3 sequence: CASSLSSPGVPYNEQFF. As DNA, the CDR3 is TGTGCCAGCAGTTTATCGAGCCCTGGGGTCCCATACAATGAGCAGTTCTTC.

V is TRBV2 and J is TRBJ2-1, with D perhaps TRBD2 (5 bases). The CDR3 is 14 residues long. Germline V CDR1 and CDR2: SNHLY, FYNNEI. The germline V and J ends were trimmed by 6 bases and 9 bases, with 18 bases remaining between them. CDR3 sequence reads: CASRSSEVRGEQFF. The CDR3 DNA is TGTGCCAGCAGGAGTAGCGAGGTGCGCGGTGAGCAGTTCTTC.

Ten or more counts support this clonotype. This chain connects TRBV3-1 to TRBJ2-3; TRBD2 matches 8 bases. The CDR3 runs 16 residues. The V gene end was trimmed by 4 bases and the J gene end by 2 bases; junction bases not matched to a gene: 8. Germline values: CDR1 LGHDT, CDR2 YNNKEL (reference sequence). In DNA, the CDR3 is TGTGCCAGCAGCCCCGAAGGGCGGGAGGCCACAGATACGCAGTATTTT. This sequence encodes CASSPEGREATDTQYF.

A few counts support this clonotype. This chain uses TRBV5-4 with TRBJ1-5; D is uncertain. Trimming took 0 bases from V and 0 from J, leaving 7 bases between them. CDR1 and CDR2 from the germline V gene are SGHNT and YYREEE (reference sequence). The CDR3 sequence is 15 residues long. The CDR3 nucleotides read TGTGCCAGCAGCTTGGCCCGATATAGCAATCAGCCCCAGCATTTT. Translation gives CASSLARYSNQPQHF.

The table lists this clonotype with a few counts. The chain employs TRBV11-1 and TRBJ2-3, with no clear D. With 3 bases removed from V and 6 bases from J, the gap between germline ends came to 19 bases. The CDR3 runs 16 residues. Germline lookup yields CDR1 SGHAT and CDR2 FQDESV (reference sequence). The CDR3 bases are TGTGCCAGCAGCTTTAGGAACGGCGATTTGAGGGATACGCAGTATTTT. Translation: CASSFRNGDLRDTQYF.

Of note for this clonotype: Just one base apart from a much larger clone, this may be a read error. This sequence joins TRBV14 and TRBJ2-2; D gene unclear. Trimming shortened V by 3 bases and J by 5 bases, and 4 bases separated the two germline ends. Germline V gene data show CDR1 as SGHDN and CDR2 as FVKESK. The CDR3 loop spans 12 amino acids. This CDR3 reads CASSHVTGELFF. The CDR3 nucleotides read TGTGCCAGCAGCCATGTGACCGGGGAGCTGTTTTTT. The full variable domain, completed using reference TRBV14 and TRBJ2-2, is EAGVTQFPSHSVIEKGQTVTLRCDPISGHDNLYWYRRVMGKEIKFLLHFVKESKQDESGMPNNRFLAERTGGTYSTLKVQPAELEDSGVYFCASSHVTGELFFGEGSRLTVL.